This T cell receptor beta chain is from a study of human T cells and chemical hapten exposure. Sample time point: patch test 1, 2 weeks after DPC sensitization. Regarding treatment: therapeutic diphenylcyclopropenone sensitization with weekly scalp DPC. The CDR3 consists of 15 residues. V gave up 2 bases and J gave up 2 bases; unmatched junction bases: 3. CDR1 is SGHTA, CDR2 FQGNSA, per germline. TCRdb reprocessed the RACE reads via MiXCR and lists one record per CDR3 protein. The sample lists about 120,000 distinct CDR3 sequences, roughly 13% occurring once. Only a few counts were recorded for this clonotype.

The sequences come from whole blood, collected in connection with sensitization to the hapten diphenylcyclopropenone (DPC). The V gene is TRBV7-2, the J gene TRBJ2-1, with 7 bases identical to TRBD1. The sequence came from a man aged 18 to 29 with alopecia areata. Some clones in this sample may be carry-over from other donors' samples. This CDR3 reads CASSLTGTAYNEQFF. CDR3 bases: TGTGCCAGCAGCTTAACCGGGACAGCCTACAATGAGCAGTTCTTC.